The rows below give T cell receptor beta chains drawn from one sample of a study of cytomegalovirus exposure and HLA in healthy donors. Produced via immunoSEQ multiplex PCR; TCRdb's table is partial and in-frame only. The sample holds about 180,000 clones, around 80% seen once. Input material: PBMCs. These receptors were taken from a girl aged 5-17 years in good health and CMV-seropositive. Each CDR3 is given with its conserved first and last residue. A D gene is named only where the DNA matches it firmly. Rows give clone size only sometimes, using once, few, many, or a class for an expanded clone.

TRBJ1-1	TRBD1	few	TRBV29-1	TGCAGCGTGGAGGGCGACAGGGGGCTGCTCTACACTGAAGCTTTCTTT	CSVEGDRGLLYTEAFF
TRBJ2-7	.	.	TRBV4-1	TGCGCCAGCAGCCAAGCGGTTGGAGCCTACGAGCAGTACTTC	CASSQAVGAYEQYF
TRBJ1-3	.	.	TRBV30	TGTGCCTGGAGCCAGGGGTCCTCTGGAAACACCATATATTTT	CAWSQGSSGNTIYF
TRBJ2-1	TRBD2	.	TRBV5-1	TGCGCCAGCAGCTTTTTAGCGGGAGTGGAGAATGAGCAGTTCTTC	CASSFLAGVENEQFF
TRBJ1-5	TRBD1	.	TRBV30	TGTGCCTGGAGCTGGACAGGGTATAGGGATCAGCCCCAGCATTTT	CAWSWTGYRDQPQHF
TRBJ1-1	TRBD1	.	TRBV10-1	TGCGCCAGCACCCCGGGACAGGGGAACACTGAAGCTTTCTTT	CASTPGQGNTEAFF
TRBJ2-1	.	.	TRBV9	TGTGCCAGCAGCGTAGGAACAGGGTACAATGAGCAGTTCTTC	CASSVGTGYNEQFF
TRBJ1-2	TRBD1	.	TRBV23-1	TGCGCCAGCGGCAGGACAGGGGCCCCAATTAACTATGGCTACACCTTC	CASGRTGAPINYGYTF
TRBJ2-7	TRBD1	.	TRBV6-5	TGTGCCAGCAGTACTTGGGCAGGGGGATACGAGCAGTACTTC	CASSTWAGGYEQYF
TRBJ1-1	.	.	TRBV10-3	TGTGCCATCAGTACAGGTACGGGCTCCGAAGCTTTCTTT	CAISTGTGSEAFF
TRBJ2-4	.	few	TRBV14	TGTGCCAGCAGCCAAGGAGGGTTACTCAACATTCAGTACTTC	CASSQGGLLNIQYF
TRBJ2-7	.	.	TRBV7-8	TGTGCCAGCAGCTTAGGAGGCAACTCCTACGAGCAGTACTTC	CASSLGGNSYEQYF
TRBJ1-4	.	few	TRBV25-1	TGTGCCAGCAGTGAACGCAGGGCGGAAAAACTGTTTTTT	CASSERRAEKLFF
TRBJ2-7	TRBD2	.	TRBV2	TGTGCCAGCAGTGAATTCGCGGGAGGGCCCTACGAGCAGTACTTC	CASSEFAGGPYEQYF
TRBJ2-3	.	.	TRBV5-1	TGCGCCAGCAGCTTGAACCCGGGGGTCACAGATACGCAGTATTTT	CASSLNPGVTDTQYF
TRBJ2-2	.	.	TRBV4-2	TGTGCCAGCAGCCAAGATAGCAGGGAGGACACCGGGGAGCTGTTTTTT	CASSQDSREDTGELFF
TRBJ2-5	TRBD2	.	TRBV4-1	TGCGCCAGCAGCCAAGAACGAGCGGGGGCGGAGACCCAGTACTTC	CASSQERAGAETQYF
TRBJ2-5	TRBD1	.	TRBV7-9	TGTGCCAGCAGCTTAGGGACAGGTGGGGAGACCCAGTACTTC	CASSLGTGGETQYF
TRBJ1-1	.	once	TRBV25-1	TGTGCCAGCAGGGACAGAGTGAACACTGAAGCTTTCTTT	CASRDRVNTEAFF
TRBJ2-7	.	.	TRBV4-2	TGTGCCAGCAGCCACCTCGGGAGTGAGCTGGACGAGCAGTACTTC	CASSHLGSELDEQYF
TRBJ2-1	.	.	TRBV7-9	TGTGCCAGCAGCCTTGTTAGCGGTAACTACAATGAGCAGTTCTTC	CASSLVSGNYNEQFF
TRBJ1-1	.	.	TRBV30	TGTGCCTGGCAGCCGGGTTTCGGCTTACCCAATCCCCAAATGAACACTGAAGCTTTCTTT	CAWQPGFGLPNPQMNTEAFF
TRBJ1-4	TRBD1	.	TRBV27	TGTGCCAGCAGTTTATCTCTAACAGGGGCAACTAATGAAAAACTGTTTTTT	CASSLSLTGATNEKLFF
TRBJ2-2	TRBD2	many	TRBV6-5	TGTGCCAGCAGACTAGCGGGCGTCACCGGGGAGCTGTTTTTT	CASRLAGVTGELFF
TRBJ2-7	.	.	TRBV5-1	TGCGCCAGCAGCTTTACGGGGATTCAAGCCTACGAGCAGTACTTC	CASSFTGIQAYEQYF
TRBJ2-1	TRBD2	.	TRBV18	TGTGCCAGCTCATCGACTAGCGGGGTCTACAATGAGCAGTTCTTC	CASSSTSGVYNEQFF
TRBJ2-7	TRBD2	.	TRBV7-2	TGTGCCAGCAGGGAGCCTAGCGGGAGGTCGTACGAGCAGTACTTC	CASREPSGRSYEQYF
TRBJ2-7	.	.	TRBV11-2	TGTGCCAGCAGATACATAGGGCGGGGCTCCTACGAGCAGTACTTC	CASRYIGRGSYEQYF
TRBJ1-5	.	.	TRBV7-2	TGTGCCAGCAGCTTATCGGGATATCAGCCCCAGCATTTT	CASSLSGYQPQHF
TRBJ1-4	TRBD1	once	TRBV19	TGTGCCAGTAGTGTGACAGGGGTCAAGCCTAATGAAAAACTGTTTTTT	CASSVTGVKPNEKLFF
TRBJ2-1	.	.	TRBV21-1	TGTGCCAGCAGCAAAGCTTTTTGGAGCGGGAGCTATGAGCAGTTCTTC	CASSKAFWSGSYEQFF
TRBJ2-7	.	once	TRBV6-6	TGTGCCTCCGAAAGGGCAGGGATAGTACGAGAGCAGTACTTC	CASERAGIVREQYF
TRBJ2-3	.	.	TRBV7-9	TGTGCCAGCAGCTTAGCTCGGAGTAGCACAGATACGCAGTATTTT	CASSLARSSTDTQYF
TRBJ1-4	.	.	TRBV6-6	TGTGCCAGCAGCCGGTGGGTGACAGAAAAACTGTTTTTT	CASSRWVTEKLFF
TRBJ2-1	TRBD2	few	TRBV6-1	TGTGCCAGCAGTGAAGCGGCGGGAGAACAGTTCTTC	CASSEAAGEQFF